The sequence of this T cell receptor (beta chain) was determined in a study of cytomegalovirus exposure and HLA in healthy donors. This clone appeared a single time. Antigen specificity is unknown. Findings of the study overall: The authors listed approximately 160 TCR beta chains as cytomegalovirus-associated.

Some clones are missing from TCRdb's copy, which holds only in-frame ones; the method was immunoSEQ multiplex PCR. The sample records about 120,000 clones, more than 70% being singletons. The sample comprised PBMCs. This TCR was sampled from a woman aged 18-35 years in good health and CMV-seronegative.

The DNA of the CDR3 is TGTGCCCTTTCTAGGGGACACCTTCTGAACACCGGGGAGCTGTTTTTT. Translating gives CALSRGHLLNTGELFF. The gene calls are TRBV30 and TRBJ2-2, with D possibly matching TRBD1 (6 bases). Germline-derived CDR1 and CDR2 are GTSNPN and SVGIG (reference sequence). The V gene lost 8 bases and the J gene lost 1 base, with 20 bases spanning the gap. The CDR3 loop spans 16 amino acids.